The 11 T cell receptor beta chains below all came from one sample that was sequenced in a study of cytomegalovirus exposure and HLA in healthy donors. The PCR was carried out with 60 Vbeta primers and 13 Jbeta primers. Assay: immunoSEQ multiplex PCR; the TCRdb copy retains only in-frame clones and omits some. The sample lists approximately 120,000 clones, around 80% seen once, with 1.9% in the top ten. The sample taken for sequencing was PBMCs. These receptors came from a man in his fifties or sixties in good health and CMV-seronegative.

The rearrangement joins TRBV19 to TRBJ2-5; possible D gene TRBD1, 5 bases. This CDR3 is 13 amino acids long. Trimming stripped 3 bases from V and 3 bases from J, with 8 bases between. CDR1 is LNHDA, CDR2 SQIVND, per germline (reference sequence). The CDR3 sequence: CASSIQGEETQYF. CDR3 nucleotides: TGTGCCAGTAGTATTCAAGGGGAAGAGACCCAGTACTTC.

The J gene is TRBJ1-6, the V gene TRBV7-2; TRBD1 matches 7 bases. Germline CDR1 and CDR2: SGHTA and FQGNSA. V trimming: 1 base; J trimming: 3 bases; junction bases outside the gene matches: 9. CDR3 length: 18 amino acids. The CDR3 DNA reads TGTGCCAGCAGCTTAGGGTGGGGGACAGACCTCTATAATTCACCCCTCCACTTT. It yields the protein CASSLGWGTDLYNSPLHF. The variable domain in full, with the rest retrieved from reference TRBV7-2 and TRBJ1-6, is GAGVSQSPSNKVTEKGKDVELRCDPISGHTALYWYRQSLGQGLEFLIYFQGNSAPDKSGLPSDRFSAERTGGSVSTLTIQRTQQEDSAVYLCASSLGWGTDLYNSPLHFGNGTRLTVT.

The V gene is TRBV5-4, the J gene TRBJ1-6, with D uncertain. Trimming removed 4 bases from V and 8 bases from J, with 13 bases in between. Germline values: CDR1 SGHNT, CDR2 YYREEE (reference sequence). This CDR3 is 14 amino acids long. The CDR3 DNA reads TGTGCCAGCAGCGTTGACTCAGCTGATTCACCCCTCCACTTT. It yields the protein CASSVDSADSPLHF.

The rearrangement uses TRBV10-3 and TRBJ1-1; 7 bases map to TRBD1. The CDR3 runs to 13 residues. From germline, CDR1 is ENHRY and CDR2 SYGVKD. The J segment lost 7 bases and the V segment lost 6 bases, leaving 8 bases of the junction unmatched. This chain's CDR3 is CAIRRQGDGEAFF. CDR3 DNA: TGTGCCATCAGACGACAGGGCGATGGTGAAGCTTTCTTT.

CDR3 residues: CASSQGGGRGYGYTF. In DNA, the CDR3 is TGCGCCAGCAGCCAAGGTGGAGGGAGGGGTTATGGCTACACCTTC. The chain links TRBV4-1 to TRBJ1-2, with TRBD1 as a possible D gene (5 bases). Trimming took 1 base from V and 5 from J, leaving 14 bases between them. This CDR3 contains 15 residues. Germline V gene data show CDR1 as MGHRA and CDR2 as YSYEKL.

V and J are TRBV11-2 and TRBJ1-5, with 7 bases aligning to TRBD1. From germline, CDR1 is SGHAT and CDR2 FQNNGV. This CDR3 region has 14 residues. Trimming removed 5 bases from V and 3 bases from J; junction bases left unmatched: 4. CDR3 sequence: CASSRDRDNQPQHF. The CDR3 nucleotides read TGTGCCAGCAGCCGCGACAGGGACAATCAGCCCCAGCATTTT.

CDR3 bases: TGTGCCAGCAGCTTGGCAGTCTGGGCGTGGGAGACCCAGTACTTC. Translated, it gives CASSLAVWAWETQYF. V and J are TRBV5-6 and TRBJ2-5; D unresolved. Trimming removed 0 bases from V and 5 bases from J, with 14 bases in between. The CDR3 is 15 amino acids. The germline V gene encodes CDR1 SGHDT and CDR2 YYEEEE.

This chain connects TRBV6-5 to TRBJ1-3, with TRBD1 identical over 9 bases. Trimming at V came to 7 bases and at J to 5 bases, leaving 6 bases not matched to a gene. This CDR3 has 14 amino acids. CDR1 MNHEY and CDR2 SVGAGI come from the germline V gene. CDR3 DNA sequence: TGTGCCAGCACTCCCGGGACAGGGAGAAACACCATATATTTT. This sequence encodes CASTPGTGRNTIYF.

The chain links TRBV5-1 to TRBJ2-2; D is unclear. The V gene's germline CDR1 is SGHRS and CDR2 YFSETQ. This CDR3 is built from 14 residues. The ends were cut back, 0 bases at V and 4 bases at J, with 7 bases in the middle. The CDR3 protein is CASSLGQSTGELFF. The CDR3 coding sequence is TGCGCCAGCAGCTTGGGACAAAGCACCGGGGAGCTGTTTTTT.

This chain connects TRBV28 to TRBJ2-3, with TRBD2 matching 7 bases. Per the germline V gene, CDR1 is MDHEN and CDR2 is SYDVKM. J gave up 0 bases and V 3 bases, and 6 bases lay outside the gene matches. This CDR3 contains 16 residues. The chain's CDR3 is CASSFRVGGSTDTQYF. The CDR3 DNA reads TGTGCCAGCAGTTTCCGCGTGGGGGGGAGCACAGATACGCAGTATTTT.

This clone was seen once. The V gene is TRBV19, the J gene TRBJ1-1; a possible D gene is TRBD1 (6 bases). Germline lookup yields CDR1 LNHDA and CDR2 SQIVND (reference sequence). The V end lost 9 bases, the J end lost 0 bases, and 11 bases lay between the germline ends. The CDR3 extends over 13 amino acids. The CDR3 reads CASPGTMNTEAFF. The CDR3 bases are TGTGCCAGCCCCGGGACAATGAACACTGAAGCTTTCTTT.